The TCR beta chain described here comes from a study of patients and donors after allogeneic stem cell transplantation. TCRdb independently ran MiXCR on the RT-PCR reads; one entry per CDR3 protein. Found here are about 150,000 distinct CDR3 sequences, 30% to 45% of them singletons; the top ten hold about 50%. Unmatched junction bases numbered 0, after V lost 4 bases and J lost 6 bases. The CDR3 extends over 13 amino acids. Germline assignment: CDR1 SGHVS and CDR2 FQNEAQ. The sequenced material came from blood, either unsorted or a sorted T cell fraction (not recorded which). The source of this sequence is a human donor who was either an allogeneic HSCT recipient or a stem cell or donor lymphocyte infusion donor (not recorded which). It is not recorded whose cells these are; they may come from a transplant donor. V usage is TRBV7-8 and J usage is TRBJ1-5; 10 nucleotides agree with TRBD1. Written as DNA, the CDR3 is TGTGCCAGCAGCTGGGACAGGGGTCAGCCCCAGCATTTT. Amino acids: CASSWDRGQPQHF.